This T cell receptor beta chain comes out of a study of blood T cell dynamics during melanoma immunotherapy. In the study overall: First-line therapy was either pembrolizumab or nivolumab with ipilimumab for metastatic melanoma. Study-level points and caveats: At W3, later disease-control patients showed bifurcated PBMC repertoire changes, unlike progressors.

Germline loops: CDR1 LNHDA, CDR2 SQIVND (reference sequence). The CDR3 is 17 amino acids. Trimming removed 4 bases at V and 1 base at J, with 17 bases between. DNA loading was fixed at roughly 360 ng for all bulk PBMC samples. The repertoire was sequenced with immunoSEQ multiplex PCR; TCRdb's copy has only in-frame clones and lacks some. The sample yields under 20,000 clones, 87% seen once. Time point in this sample: week 3, after first cycle of checkpoint inhibitor. Comment on this clone: What it recognizes is unknown.

Sequencing used blood, obtained from a patient treated with checkpoint blockade. The sequence came from a human donor with melanoma. The chain combines TRBV19 with TRBJ1-5, with no clear D. This chain's CDR3 is CASSRSIDGTSNQPQHF. As DNA, the CDR3 is TGTGCCAGTAGTAGATCGATCGACGGTACGAGCAATCAGCCCCAGCATTTT.